The rows below give T cell receptor beta chains drawn from one sample of a study of CD8 T cells in Susac syndrome. TCRdb re-derived calls from the immunoSEQ multiplex PCR reads in MiXCR, one entry per CDR3 protein. The sample includes 300,000 to 350,000 distinct CDR3 sequences, 92% seen only once; the top ten take more than 0.06%. Sample: CD4+ T cells from PBMCs. The receptors derive from a human donor with multiple sclerosis. Both conserved end residues are trimmed from each CDR3. A D gene is named only where the DNA matches it firmly. Part of the rows lack a size; the others show once, few, many or a class for expanded clones.

cdr3_aa clone_size d_call j_call v_call
ASRSNTGGGYQPQH - TRBD1 TRBJ1-5 TRBV27
ASSGWTILNTEAF - - TRBJ1-1 TRBV7-8
ASSSSRGGYNEQF - TRBD2 TRBJ2-1 TRBV12-3/TRBV12-4
ASTPRGAPETQY - - TRBJ2-5 TRBV11-3
ASTQTPNTEAF - - TRBJ1-1 TRBV7-9
ASSQEPGPYEQY - - TRBJ2-7 TRBV3-1
ATSSPERRLGEETQY - - TRBJ2-5 TRBV15
ACRDSGSRNTIY - TRBD1 TRBJ1-3 TRBV2
ASSQGALGTQY - - TRBJ2-5 TRBV7-9
ASSRGLLAGYNEQF - TRBD2 TRBJ2-1 TRBV6-2/TRBV6-3
ASSPFGREQY - - TRBJ2-7 TRBV11-2
ASSSPLAGQGYGYT - TRBD1 TRBJ1-2 TRBV4-1
ASSATTETQY - - TRBJ2-5 TRBV19
ASSFAGGPPRDTQY - TRBD2 TRBJ2-3 TRBV7-2
ASRSTGGNEKLF - TRBD1 TRBJ1-4 TRBV27
ASSPASHEQY - - TRBJ2-7 TRBV18
ASSLYAEYGYT once - TRBJ1-2 TRBV11-3
ASTLGEGRHYGYT - - TRBJ1-2 TRBV5-1
ASSLTAGFQETQY - - TRBJ2-5 TRBV7-9
ASSFTVQSYGYT - - TRBJ1-2 TRBV27
ASSLVLLGQGDEQY once TRBD1 TRBJ2-7 TRBV7-9
ASSRRTGLAGRSYNEQF once TRBD2 TRBJ2-1 TRBV6-1
ASSLPRQPAYGYT - - TRBJ1-2 TRBV4-2
ASSILEGRGEAF - - TRBJ1-1 TRBV19
SARFAGTPNSPLH once - TRBJ1-6 TRBV20-1
AWSVGRTNTEAF once - TRBJ1-1 TRBV30
ASSRKTSGRAGTGELF - TRBD2 TRBJ2-2 TRBV4-2
ASRASGTSYEQY - TRBD2 TRBJ2-7 TRBV14
SVVTLGT - - TRBJ1-2 TRBV29-1